The 26 T cell receptor beta chains below all came from one sample that was sequenced in a study of shared clonotypes between healthy human individuals. The data were produced by immunoSEQ multiplex PCR, yet TCRdb's version contains in-frame clones alone and is incomplete. The sample includes fewer than 2.5 million clones, 93% of them seen just once. The specimen was naive CD4+ T cells from PBMCs. Subset: CD45RA+ positively selected. The receptors shown here come from a young man in good health. Some clones in this sample may be carry-over from other donors' samples.

V usage is TRBV5-4 and J usage is TRBJ2-3; D assignment may be TRBD1 or TRBD2 (6 bases each). Germline CDR1 and CDR2: SGHNT and YYREEE (reference sequence). V lost 1 base and J 1 base, leaving 10 bases between the germline ends. The CDR3 runs to 15 residues. This CDR3 reads CASSLRGEGTDTQYF. The CDR3, as DNA: TGTGCCAGCAGCTTGAGGGGGGAGGGCACAGATACGCAGTATTTT.

This clone was observed once. The CDR3, as DNA: TGCGCCAGCAGCAGGGTGCCGGGACAGCATGAAAAACTGTTTTTT. Its translation is CASSRVPGQHEKLFF. The chain joins TRBV5-1 to TRBJ1-4; 7 bases line up with TRBD1. This CDR3 region has 15 residues. Trimming at V came to 4 bases and at J to 6 bases, leaving 9 bases not matched to a gene. In germline, CDR1 is SGHRS, CDR2 YFSETQ.

The chain combines TRBV5-1 with TRBJ2-6; 7 bases fit TRBD1. CDR1 SGHRS and CDR2 YFSETQ come from the germline V gene. Losses at the gene ends were 0 bases for V and 4 bases for J; bases not matched to a gene: 7. The CDR3 is 17 residues long. CDR3 in amino acids: CASSLGSTGAGANVLTF. The CDR3 coding sequence is TGCGCCAGCAGCTTGGGAAGTACAGGGGCCGGGGCCAACGTCCTGACTTTC.

The chain joins TRBV11-3 to TRBJ2-2, with D unresolved. This CDR3 comprises 14 residues. Germline CDR1 and CDR2: SGHNT and YENEEA. The V end lost 5 bases, the J end lost 9 bases, and 16 bases lay between the germline ends. The DNA for the CDR3 is TGTGCCAGCAGCCTAAATACCTGGGCAAGGGAGCTGTTTTTT. This sequence encodes CASSLNTWARELFF.

V and J are TRBV19 and TRBJ1-2; 9 bases are a match to TRBD1. CDR3 size: 17 residues. The trim removed 5 bases at V and 8 bases at J, leaving 18 bases unmatched. From germline, CDR1 is LNHDA and CDR2 SQIVND (reference sequence). CDR3: CASSPQGAGQGFRGYTF. CDR3 nucleotides: TGTGCCAGTAGTCCTCAAGGGGCGGGACAGGGTTTTCGAGGCTACACCTTC.

The rearrangement uses TRBV9 and TRBJ2-1; D possibly matches TRBD1 or TRBD2 (5 bases each). The CDR3 has 15 amino acids. V was cut by 4 bases and J by 6 bases, with 17 bases left in between. CDR1 and CDR2 from the germline V gene are SGDLS and YYNGEE. Here the CDR3 DNA reads TGTGCCAGCAGCTTAGGACCGGGACCGGGCAATGAGCAGTTCTTC. This codes for CASSLGPGPGNEQFF.

This sequence joins TRBV18 and TRBJ2-1; D might be TRBD2 (6 bases). The CDR3 length is 14 residues. V lost 2 bases and J lost 3, with 8 bases in between. The germline V gene encodes CDR1 KGHSH and CDR2 LQKENI. The CDR3 here is CASSPYGGYNEQFF. The CDR3 DNA is TGTGCCAGCTCACCATACGGGGGCTACAATGAGCAGTTCTTC.

V is TRBV11-2 and J is TRBJ2-7, with D perhaps being TRBD1 or TRBD2 (5 bases each). The CDR3 has 15 residues. Germline V lookup: CDR1 SGHAT, CDR2 FQNNGV. Trimming took 3 bases from V and 2 from J, leaving 14 bases between them. The CDR3 sequence: CASSFDRDGPYEQYF. CDR3 nucleotide sequence: TGTGCCAGCAGCTTTGACCGGGACGGACCCTACGAGCAGTACTTC.

This chain links TRBV7-3 with TRBJ2-3; 8 bases are a match to TRBD2. CDR1 SGHTA and CDR2 FQGTGA come from the germline V gene. The CDR3 consists of 16 residues. V was pared by 0 bases and J by 1 base, with 3 bases of the junction left unmatched. The CDR3 coding sequence is TGTGCCAGCAGCTTAACAATTAGCGGGGGCACAGATACGCAGTATTTT. This encodes CASSLTISGGTDTQYF.

The CDR3 DNA reads TGTGCCAGCAGTTACTCCGGGACAGGAGGCACTGAAGCTTTCTTT. Translated: CASSYSGTGGTEAFF. This chain joins TRBV6-6 and TRBJ1-1; 8 bases fit TRBD1. Per germline, CDR1 MNHNY and CDR2 SVGAGI (reference sequence). This CDR3 comprises 15 residues. V was pared by 0 bases and J by 4 bases, with 4 bases of the junction left unmatched.

The CDR3 here is CASSRNAGDTDTQYF. CDR3 coding DNA: TGCGCCAGCAGCCGAAATGCAGGGGACACAGATACGCAGTATTTT. The chain carries TRBV5-1 and TRBJ2-3; tentative D call: TRBD1 (6 bases). The germline V and J ends were trimmed by 4 bases and 2 bases, with 14 bases remaining between them. The CDR3 consists of 15 residues. Germline CDR1 is SGHRS and CDR2 is YFSETQ.

The chain recombines TRBV15 with TRBJ1-5; 8 positions match TRBD1. V was pared by 2 bases and J by 1 base, with 1 base of the junction left unmatched. CDR3 length: 15 amino acids. The germline gives CDR1 LNHNV, CDR2 YYDKDF (reference sequence). CDR3 region: CATSRPGGSNQPQHF. The CDR3 DNA sequence: TGTGCCACCAGCAGACCAGGGGGCAGCAATCAGCCCCAGCATTTT.

The genes are TRBV7-9 and TRBJ2-7, with D unresolved. Per the germline V gene, CDR1 is SEHNR and CDR2 is FQNEAQ (reference sequence). The CDR3 has 12 amino acids. V was trimmed by 2 bases and J by 4 bases, leaving 6 bases between them. Here the CDR3 reads CASSLKVYEQYF. CDR3 sequence (DNA): TGTGCCAGCAGCTTAAAAGTTTACGAGCAGTACTTC. Drawing the rest from reference TRBV7-9 and TRBJ2-7, the complete variable domain is DTGVSQNPRHKITKRGQNVTFRCDPISEHNRLYWYRQTLGQGPEFLTYFQNEAQLEKSRLLSDRFSAERPKGSFSTLEIQRTEQGDSAMYLCASSLKVYEQYFGPGTRLTVT.

This clone occurred once. The chain joins TRBV5-1 to TRBJ1-4; D is unclear. Germline-derived CDR1 and CDR2 are SGHRS and YFSETQ. This CDR3 contains 14 residues. With 6 bases removed from V and 8 bases from J, the gap between germline ends came to 17 bases. CDR3 DNA sequence: TGCGCCAGCAAAAGAATGGGCAGCCGGGAAAAACTGTTTTTT. Protein sequence: CASKRMGSREKLFF.

There are a few counts of this clone. This chain connects TRBV25-1 to TRBJ1-4; unclear D gene. This CDR3 comprises 14 residues. V lost 6 bases, J lost 6 bases, and 14 bases lay in between. Germline CDR1 reads MGHDK; CDR2 reads SYGVNS. CDR3 region: CASSNSRADEKLFF. CDR3 DNA: TGTGCCAGCAGCAATTCCCGGGCAGATGAAAAACTGTTTTTT.

V is TRBV2 and J is TRBJ1-4, with 8 bases identical to TRBD1. Germline trimming cut 6 bases from V and 8 bases from J; bases unmatched to any gene: 11. CDR3 length equals 15 residues. Germline-derived CDR1 and CDR2 are SNHLY and FYNNEI. CDR3 sequence: CASSVDRVEIEKLFF. CDR3 nucleotides: TGTGCCAGCAGCGTGGACAGGGTCGAGATAGAAAAACTGTTTTTT.

Notes on this clone: This specimen includes other DNA sequences encoding the same CDR3. The rearrangement links TRBV7-2 to TRBJ2-3, with D hard to call. Germline CDR1 reads SGHTA; CDR2 reads FQGNSA. This CDR3 region has 12 residues. The V and J ends lost 5 bases and 3 bases respectively, with 6 bases between them. Here the CDR3 DNA reads TGTGCCAGCAGCCCGGTTACAGATACGCAGTATTTT. Translating gives CASSPVTDTQYF.

CDR3 nucleotide sequence: TGTGCCAGCAGTGAACCAGGCCGCTGGGGCGATGAGCAGTTCTTC. It codes for CASSEPGRWGDEQFF. V gene TRBV6-1 combines with J gene TRBJ2-1; tentatively, D is TRBD1 (5 bases). The germline V gene has CDR1 MNHNS and CDR2 SASEGT. Trimming took off 2 bases at V and 8 bases at J, with 16 bases between the two ends. CDR3 length equals 15 residues.

The chain is built from TRBV4-1 and TRBJ2-7; 12 bases are shared with TRBD1. Trimming cost V 4 bases and J 5 bases; bases outside gene matches: 6. The CDR3 loop spans 15 amino acids. CDR1 MGHRA and CDR2 YSYEKL come from the germline V gene. The DNA of the CDR3 is TGCGCCAGCAGCCGCGGGACAGGGGGCTACGACGAGCAGTACTTC. Its protein is CASSRGTGGYDEQYF.

The chain joins TRBV11-3 to TRBJ2-3; D might be TRBD1 (5 bases). The CDR3 contains 18 residues. V dropped 0 bases and J dropped 2 bases, with 18 bases sitting between them. Germline CDR1 and CDR2: SGHNT and YENEEA. CDR3 sequence reads: CASSLDSSGQGNTDTQYF. In nucleotides, the CDR3 is TGTGCCAGCAGCTTAGACTCGTCCGGGCAGGGCAACACAGATACGCAGTATTTT.

The chain couples TRBV6-1 to TRBJ2-1; 11 positions agree with TRBD1. There are 17 residues in the CDR3. J gave up 6 bases and V 4 bases, and 11 bases lay outside the gene matches. Germline V lookup: CDR1 MNHNS, CDR2 SASEGT. CDR3 protein: CASSVGQGADRFNEQFF. For the CDR3, the DNA is TGTGCCAGCAGTGTAGGACAGGGGGCTGACAGGTTCAATGAGCAGTTCTTC.

This chain joins TRBV15 and TRBJ1-4; D is perhaps TRBD1 (5 bases). CDR1 is LNHNV, CDR2 YYDKDF, per germline (reference sequence). V lost 4 bases, J lost 3 bases, and 21 bases lay in between. This CDR3 has 18 amino acids. The CDR3 DNA follows: TGTGCCACCAGCACGCCTACGGGACTCTCGGGTGCTAATGAAAAACTGTTTTTT. It encodes CATSTPTGLSGANEKLFF.

This rearrangement joins TRBV7-3 to TRBJ1-2; 7 nucleotides line up with TRBD1. V shed 5 bases and J 3 bases; nucleotides not matched to a gene: 6. Germline CDR1 SGHTA, CDR2 FQGTGA. The CDR3 consists of 14 residues. The CDR3 nucleotides are TGTGCCAGCAGCCGACTACAGGGGTACTATGGCTACACCTTC. This sequence encodes CASSRLQGYYGYTF.

The V gene is TRBV11-3, the J gene TRBJ2-3; no clear D. Germline V lookup: CDR1 SGHNT, CDR2 YENEEA. The CDR3 extends over 16 amino acids. V lost 2 bases and J lost 2, with 14 bases in between. The CDR3, as DNA: TGTGCCAGCAGCTTAAACTCGTTGCAGCCCACAGATACGCAGTATTTT. It codes for CASSLNSLQPTDTQYF.

This clone was seen a single time. The chain uses TRBV5-1 and TRBJ2-3; D might be TRBD2 (6 bases). The V gene lost 4 bases and the J gene lost 6 bases, with 15 bases spanning the gap. The CDR3 extends over 14 amino acids. CDR1 SGHRS and CDR2 YFSETQ come from the germline V gene. Written as DNA, the CDR3 is TGCGCCAGCAGCCCCGGGGGTAGTCAGGATACGCAGTATTTT. Translation gives CASSPGGSQDTQYF.

The rearrangement uses TRBV28 and TRBJ1-2; a possible D gene is TRBD1 (6 bases). V was clipped by 7 bases and J by 2 bases, with 20 bases between them. This CDR3 is 16 amino acids long. Germline lookup yields CDR1 MDHEN and CDR2 SYDVKM. As DNA, the CDR3 is TGTGCCAGCACCCGGGACATCGAGGTGAAAAACTATGGCTACACCTTC. Translating gives CASTRDIEVKNYGYTF.